This T cell receptor (beta chain) was identified during a study of vaccination and CD4 T cells after COVID-19. Study background: Each of the control cultures got a CEFX pool, an HIV-1 Nef pool, or no peptide.

Trimming pared 6 bases from V and 8 bases from J, leaving 17 bases between. Looked up from germline, CDR1 is LNHDA and CDR2 is SQIVND (reference sequence). The CDR3 extends over 15 amino acids. The assay that was used to sequence DNA from cultured CD4+ T cells was the Oncomine TCR Beta short-read assay. TCRdb recomputed calls from the PCR reads with MiXCR, one row per CDR3 protein. This table holds roughly 15,000 distinct CDR3 sequences, approximately 80% found once. A remark on this clonotype: The target antigen is unknown.

As for treatment: roughly nine-day PBMC culture with coronavirus spike peptide pools or control peptides (ViraFEST assay). The clonotype originates from a human donor who received a COVID-19 vaccine. The V gene is TRBV19, the J gene TRBJ1-6, with D hard to call. The sequenced sample was CD4+ T cells from blood, cultured in vitro, obtained after SARS-CoV-2 vaccination. In nucleotides, the CDR3 is TGTGCCAGTAGGAGGTTTCGGACTGAGGATTCACCCCTCCACTTT. Its protein is CASRRFRTEDSPLHF.